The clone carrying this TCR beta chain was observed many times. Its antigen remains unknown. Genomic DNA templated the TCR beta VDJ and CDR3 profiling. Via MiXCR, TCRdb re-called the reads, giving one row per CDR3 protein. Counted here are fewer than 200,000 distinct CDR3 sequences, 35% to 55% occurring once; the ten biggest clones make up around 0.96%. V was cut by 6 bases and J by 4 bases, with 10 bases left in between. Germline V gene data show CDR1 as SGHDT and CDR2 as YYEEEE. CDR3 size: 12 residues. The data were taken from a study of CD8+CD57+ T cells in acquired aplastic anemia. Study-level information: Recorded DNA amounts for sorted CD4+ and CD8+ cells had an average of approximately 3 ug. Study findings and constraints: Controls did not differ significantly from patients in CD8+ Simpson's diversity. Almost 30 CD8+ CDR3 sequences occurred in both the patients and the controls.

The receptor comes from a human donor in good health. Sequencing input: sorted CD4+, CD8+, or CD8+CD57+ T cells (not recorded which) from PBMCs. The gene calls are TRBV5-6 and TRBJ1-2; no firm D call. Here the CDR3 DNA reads TGTGCCAGCACCCAGCGGGGCTATGGCTACACCTTC. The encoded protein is CASTQRGYGYTF.